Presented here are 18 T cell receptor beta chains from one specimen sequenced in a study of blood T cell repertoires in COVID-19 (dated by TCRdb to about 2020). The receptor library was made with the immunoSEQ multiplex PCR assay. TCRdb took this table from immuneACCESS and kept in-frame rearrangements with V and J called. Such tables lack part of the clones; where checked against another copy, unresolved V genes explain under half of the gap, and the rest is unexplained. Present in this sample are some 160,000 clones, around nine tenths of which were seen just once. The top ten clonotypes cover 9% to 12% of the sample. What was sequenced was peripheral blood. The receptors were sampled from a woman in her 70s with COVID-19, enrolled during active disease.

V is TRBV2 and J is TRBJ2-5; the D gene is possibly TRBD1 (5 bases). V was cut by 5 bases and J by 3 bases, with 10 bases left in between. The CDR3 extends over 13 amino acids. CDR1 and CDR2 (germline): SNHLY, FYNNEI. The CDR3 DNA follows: TGTGCCAGCAGTTCAGGGTTGGAAGAGACCCAGTACTTC. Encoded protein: CASSSGLEETQYF. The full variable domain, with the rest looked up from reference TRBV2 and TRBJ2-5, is EPEVTQTPSHQVTQMGQEVILRCVPISNHLYFYWYRQILGQKVEFLVSFYNNEISEKSEIFDDQFSVERPDGSNFTLKIRSTKLEDSAMYFCASSSGLEETQYFGPGTRLLVL.

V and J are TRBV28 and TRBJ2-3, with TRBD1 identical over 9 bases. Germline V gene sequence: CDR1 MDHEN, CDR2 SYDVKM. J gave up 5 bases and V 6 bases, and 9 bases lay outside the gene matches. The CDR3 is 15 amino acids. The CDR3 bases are TGTGCCAGCAGCTGGGACAGGGCGGGTGGAGATACGCAGTATTTT. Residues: CASSWDRAGGDTQYF. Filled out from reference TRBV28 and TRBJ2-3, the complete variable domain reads DVKVTQSSRYLVKRTGEKVFLECVQDMDHENMFWYRQDPGLGLRLIYFSYDVKMKEKGDIPEGYSVSREKKERFSLILESASTNQTSMYLCASSWDRAGGDTQYFGPGTRLTVL.

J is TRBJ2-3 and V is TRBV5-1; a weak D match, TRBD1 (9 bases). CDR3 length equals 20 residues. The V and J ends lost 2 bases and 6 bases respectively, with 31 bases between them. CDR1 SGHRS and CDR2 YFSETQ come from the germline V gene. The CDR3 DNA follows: TGCGCCAGCAGCTTCAGGGGACAGGGAACCGCGGGGGGCCCAAGGGATACGCAGTATTTT. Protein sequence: CASSFRGQGTAGGPRDTQYF.

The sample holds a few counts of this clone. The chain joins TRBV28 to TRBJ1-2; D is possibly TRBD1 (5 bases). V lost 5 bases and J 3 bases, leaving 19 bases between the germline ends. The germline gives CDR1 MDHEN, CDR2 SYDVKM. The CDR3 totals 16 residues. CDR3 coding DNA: TGTGCCAGCAGTCGCCCCGAACCAGGGAAGGACTATGGCTACACCTTC. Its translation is CASSRPEPGKDYGYTF.

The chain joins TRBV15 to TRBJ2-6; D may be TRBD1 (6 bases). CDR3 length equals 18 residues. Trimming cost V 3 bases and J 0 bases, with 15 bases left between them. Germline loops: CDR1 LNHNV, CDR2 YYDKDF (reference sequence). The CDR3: CATSSQTGLYSGANVLTF. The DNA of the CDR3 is TGTGCCACCAGCAGTCAAACAGGGCTATACTCTGGGGCCAACGTCCTGACTTTC.

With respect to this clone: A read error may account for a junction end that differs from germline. DNA of the CDR3: TGTACCAGCTCCCTACAGGGGCGGGTCAATGAGCAGTTCTTC. Protein product: CTSSLQGRVNEQFF. The rearrangement links TRBV28 to TRBJ2-1; 7 nucleotides line up with TRBD1. The CDR3 sequence is 14 residues long. Germline-derived CDR1 and CDR2 are MDHEN and SYDVKM.

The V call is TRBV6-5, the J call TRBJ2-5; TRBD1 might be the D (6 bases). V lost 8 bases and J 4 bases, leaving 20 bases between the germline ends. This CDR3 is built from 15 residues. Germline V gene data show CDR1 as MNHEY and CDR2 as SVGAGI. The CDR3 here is CASGGRGSPRETQYF. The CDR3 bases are TGTGCCAGCGGGGGCCGGGGTTCGCCGCGAGAGACCCAGTACTTC.

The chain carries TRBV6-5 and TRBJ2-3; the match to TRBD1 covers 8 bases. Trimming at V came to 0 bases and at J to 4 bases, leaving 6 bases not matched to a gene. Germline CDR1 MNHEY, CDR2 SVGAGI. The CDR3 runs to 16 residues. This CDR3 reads CASSYSGTGSSDTQYF. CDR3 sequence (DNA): TGTGCCAGCAGTTACTCCGGGACAGGTTCCTCAGATACGCAGTATTTT.

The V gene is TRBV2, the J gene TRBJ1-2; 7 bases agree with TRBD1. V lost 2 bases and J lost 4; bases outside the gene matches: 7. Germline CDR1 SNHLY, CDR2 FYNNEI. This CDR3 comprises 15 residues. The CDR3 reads CASSETGDPSYGYTF. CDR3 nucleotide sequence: TGTGCCAGCAGTGAAACAGGGGACCCATCCTATGGCTACACCTTC.

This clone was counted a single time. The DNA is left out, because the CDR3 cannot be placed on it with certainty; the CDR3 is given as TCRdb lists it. CDR3 sequence: CVGQGNQPQHF. This sequence joins TRBV7-5 and TRBJ1-5; the table's TRBD1 call for D was not verified on the DNA. TRBV7-5 is flagged as a pseudogene. The CDR3 spans 11 amino acids, including both terminal residues.

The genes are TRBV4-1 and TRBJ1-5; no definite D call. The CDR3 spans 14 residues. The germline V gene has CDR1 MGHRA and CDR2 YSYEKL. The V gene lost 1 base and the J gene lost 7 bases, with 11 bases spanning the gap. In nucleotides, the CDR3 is TGCGCCAGCAGCCAAGTTGCACCTGGCCAGCCCCAGCATTTT. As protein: CASSQVAPGQPQHF.

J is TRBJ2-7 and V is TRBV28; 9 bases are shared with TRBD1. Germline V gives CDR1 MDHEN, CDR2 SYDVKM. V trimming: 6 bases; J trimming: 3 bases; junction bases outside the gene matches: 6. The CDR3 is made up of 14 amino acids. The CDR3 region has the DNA TGTGCCAGCAGGAGACAGGGGGGTCACTACGAGCAGTACTTC. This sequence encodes CASRRQGGHYEQYF. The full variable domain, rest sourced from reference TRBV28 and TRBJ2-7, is DVKVTQSSRYLVKRTGEKVFLECVQDMDHENMFWYRQDPGLGLRLIYFSYDVKMKEKGDIPEGYSVSREKKERFSLILESASTNQTSMYLCASRRQGGHYEQYFGPGTRLTVT.

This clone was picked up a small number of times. Here the CDR3 reads CASSPLGRDNSPLHF. DNA of the CDR3: TGTGCCAGCTCACCACTCGGCAGGGATAATTCACCCCTCCACTTT. The chain couples TRBV18 to TRBJ1-6, with D possibly TRBD1 on 5 matching bases. Trimming pared 1 base from V and 5 bases from J, leaving 9 bases between. This CDR3 region has 15 residues. Germline V gives CDR1 KGHSH, CDR2 LQKENI.

The CDR3 loop is CASSQETGGRLRATNEKLFF. The DNA of the CDR3 is TGCGCCAGCAGCCAAGAGACAGGGGGCAGGTTAAGGGCAACTAATGAAAAACTGTTTTTT. The chain recombines TRBV4-1 with TRBJ1-4, with 10 positions matching TRBD1. V was pared by 0 bases and J by 0 bases, with 10 bases of the junction left unmatched. Germline V gives CDR1 MGHRA, CDR2 YSYEKL. This CDR3 region has 20 residues.

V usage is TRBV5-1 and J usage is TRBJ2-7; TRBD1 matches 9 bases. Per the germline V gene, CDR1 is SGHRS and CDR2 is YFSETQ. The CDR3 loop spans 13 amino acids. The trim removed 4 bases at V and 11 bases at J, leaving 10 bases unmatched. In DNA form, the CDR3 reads TGCGCCAGCAGCACGGGACAGGGCTCGTCTGAGTACTTC. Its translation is CASSTGQGSSEYF. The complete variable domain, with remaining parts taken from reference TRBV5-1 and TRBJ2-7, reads KAGVTQTPRYLIKTRGQQVTLSCSPISGHRSVSWYQQTPGQGLQFLFEYFSETQRNKGNFPGRFSGRQFSNSRSEMNVSTLELGDSALYLCASSTGQGSSEYFGPGTRLTVT.

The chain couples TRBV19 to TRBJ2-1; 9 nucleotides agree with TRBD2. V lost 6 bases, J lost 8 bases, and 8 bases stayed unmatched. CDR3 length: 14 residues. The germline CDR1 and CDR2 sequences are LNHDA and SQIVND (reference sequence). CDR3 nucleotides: TGTGCCAGTAGAACGACTAGCGGTGTCTATGAGCAGTTCTTC. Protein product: CASRTTSGVYEQFF.

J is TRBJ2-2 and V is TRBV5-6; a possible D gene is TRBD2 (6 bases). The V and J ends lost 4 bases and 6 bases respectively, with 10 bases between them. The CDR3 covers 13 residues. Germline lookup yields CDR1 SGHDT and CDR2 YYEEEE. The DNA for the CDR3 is TGTGCCAGCAGCCCGGGACTGGCCGGGGAGCTGTTTTTT. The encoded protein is CASSPGLAGELFF.

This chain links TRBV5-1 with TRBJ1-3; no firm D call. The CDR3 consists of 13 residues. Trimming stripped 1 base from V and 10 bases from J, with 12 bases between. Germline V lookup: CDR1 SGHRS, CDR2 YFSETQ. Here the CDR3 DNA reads TGCGCCAGCAGCTTGTCCCCCTCGGGGACCATATATTTT. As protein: CASSLSPSGTIYF.